The 2 T cell receptor beta chains in this list originate from one sample, sequenced in a study of T cell changes during pregnancy in multiple sclerosis. This table comes from immunoSEQ multiplex PCR, and its TCRdb copy is limited to in-frame clones, with some not included. The sample includes some 66,000 clones, 91% seen only once; the top ten take over 4.5%. Material: CD8+ T cells from peripheral blood mononuclear cells, obtained before pregnancy. These receptors originate from a female donor with multiple sclerosis, enrolled in a pregnancy study.

V usage is TRBV29-1 and J usage is TRBJ1-1, with D perhaps TRBD1 (6 bases). The CDR3 totals 13 residues. Germline V gene data show CDR1 as SQVTM and CDR2 as ANQGSEA. The V end was cut by 7 bases, the J end by 1 base, with 13 bases between. The CDR3 loop reads CSALTGQNTEAFF. CDR3 nucleotide sequence: TGCAGCGCTTTGACAGGCCAGAACACTGAAGCTTTCTTT.

The chain uses TRBV2 and TRBJ1-3; TRBD1 matches 8 bases. The junction had 9 bases not matched to a gene; V was cut back by 0 bases and J by 2 bases. Germline CDR1 reads SNHLY; CDR2 reads FYNNEI. There are 18 residues in the CDR3. The CDR3 DNA sequence: TGTGCCAGCAGTGAAGCGGCCCGACAGGGGATAACTGGAAACACCATATATTTT. This encodes CASSEAARQGITGNTIYF. Filled out from reference TRBV2 and TRBJ1-3, the complete variable domain reads EPEVTQTPSHQVTQMGQEVILRCVPISNHLYFYWYRQILGQKVEFLVSFYNNEISEKSEIFDDQFSVERPDGSNFTLKIRSTKLEDSAMYFCASSEAARQGITGNTIYFGEGSWLTVV.